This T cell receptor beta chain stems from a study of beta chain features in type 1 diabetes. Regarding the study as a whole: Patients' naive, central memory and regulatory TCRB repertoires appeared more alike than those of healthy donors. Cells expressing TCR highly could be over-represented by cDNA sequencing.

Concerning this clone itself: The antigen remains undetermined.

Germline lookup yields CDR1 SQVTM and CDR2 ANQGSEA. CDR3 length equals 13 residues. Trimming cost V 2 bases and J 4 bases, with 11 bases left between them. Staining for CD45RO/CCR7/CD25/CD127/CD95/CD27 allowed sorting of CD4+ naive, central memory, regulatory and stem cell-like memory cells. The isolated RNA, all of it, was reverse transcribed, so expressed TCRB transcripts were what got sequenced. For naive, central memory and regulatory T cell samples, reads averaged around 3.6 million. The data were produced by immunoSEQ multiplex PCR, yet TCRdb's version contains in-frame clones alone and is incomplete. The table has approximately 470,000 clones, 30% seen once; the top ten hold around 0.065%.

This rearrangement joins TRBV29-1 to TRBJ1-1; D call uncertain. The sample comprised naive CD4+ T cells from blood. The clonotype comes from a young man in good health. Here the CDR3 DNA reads TGCAGCGTTGAAATTCAGGTGGGCACTGAAGCTTTCTTT. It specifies CSVEIQVGTEAFF.